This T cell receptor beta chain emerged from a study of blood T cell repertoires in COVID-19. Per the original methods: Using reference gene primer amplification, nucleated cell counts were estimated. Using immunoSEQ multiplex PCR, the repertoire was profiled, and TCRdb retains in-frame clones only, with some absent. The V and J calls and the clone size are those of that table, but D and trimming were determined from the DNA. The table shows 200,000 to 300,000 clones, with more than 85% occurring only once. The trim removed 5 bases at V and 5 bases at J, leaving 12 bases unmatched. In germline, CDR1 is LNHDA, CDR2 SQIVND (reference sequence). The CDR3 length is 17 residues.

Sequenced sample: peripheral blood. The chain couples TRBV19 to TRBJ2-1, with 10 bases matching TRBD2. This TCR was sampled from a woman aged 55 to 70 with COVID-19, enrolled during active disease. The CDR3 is CASSPLDRLAGDNEQFF. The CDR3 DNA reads TGTGCCAGTAGTCCCTTAGACAGGCTAGCGGGAGACAATGAGCAGTTCTTC. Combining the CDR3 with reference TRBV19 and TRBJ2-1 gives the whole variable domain DGGITQSPKYLFRKEGQNVTLSCEQNLNHDAMYWYRQDPGQGLRLIYYSQIVNDFQKGDIAEGYSVSREKKESFPLTVTSAQKNPTAFYLCASSPLDRLAGDNEQFFGPGTRLTVL.